This TCR beta chain was identified during a study of blood T cell repertoires in COVID-19. Study in general: Acute and convalescent COVID-19 samples came from the United States, Italy and Spain. T cells, B-cell-depleted T cells, or PBMCs provided the cDNA or gDNA that served as material.

Under the authors' procedure: Using reference gene primer amplification, nucleated cell counts were estimated. The protocol was immunoSEQ multiplex PCR, while the TCRdb copy is restricted to in-frame clones and leaves out a portion. V and J calls and clone size come straight from that table; D and trimming were deduced from the DNA. The sample holds about 250,000 clones, 84% seen once. Trimming cost V 10 bases and J 4 bases, with 19 bases left between them. CDR1 is SNHLY, CDR2 FYNNEI, per germline. This CDR3 is 14 amino acids long. The clonotype comes from a woman aged 40 to 50 who had recovered from COVID-19. The sample was peripheral blood. This chain joins TRBV2 and TRBJ1-1; no reliable D call. In DNA, the CDR3 is TGTGCCAACTTTTCTATAGGCGGGTTCACTGAAGCTTTCTTT. Translation gives CANFSIGGFTEAFF.